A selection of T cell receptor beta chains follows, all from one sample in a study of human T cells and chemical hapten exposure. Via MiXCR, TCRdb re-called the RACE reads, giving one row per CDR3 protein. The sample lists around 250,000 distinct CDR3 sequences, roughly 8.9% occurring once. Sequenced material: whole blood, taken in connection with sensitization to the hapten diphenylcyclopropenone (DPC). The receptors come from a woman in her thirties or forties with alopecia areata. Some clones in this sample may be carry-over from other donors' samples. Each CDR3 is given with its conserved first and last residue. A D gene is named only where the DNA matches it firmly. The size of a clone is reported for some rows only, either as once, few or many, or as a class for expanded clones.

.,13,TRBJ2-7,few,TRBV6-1,TGTGCCAGCAGTGAAGCGCGGGCCTACGAGCAGTACTTC,CASSEARAYEQYF
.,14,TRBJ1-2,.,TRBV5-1,TGCGCCAGCAGCCCGGGGCCCGACAGCTATGGCTACACCTTC,CASSPGPDSYGYTF
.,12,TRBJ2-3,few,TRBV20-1,TGCAGTGCTCCGGGCTACACAGATACGCAGTATTTT,CSAPGYTDTQYF
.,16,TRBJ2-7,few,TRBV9,TGTGCCAGCAGCGTAGGGACCCAAGGAGAGGGTGGCGAGCAGTACTTC,CASSVGTQGEGGEQYF
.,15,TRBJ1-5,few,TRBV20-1,TGCAGTGCTAGGTCCGGCGCTAAATGGCATCAGCCCCAGCATTTT,CSARSGAKWHQPQHF
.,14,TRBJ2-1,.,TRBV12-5,TGTGCTAGTGGTTTGGAGGGATCCTACAATGAGCAGTTCTTC,CASGLEGSYNEQFF
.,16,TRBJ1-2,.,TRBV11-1,TGTGCCAGCAGCCAAGAATCGACTGCAGGCAACTATGGCTACACCTTC,CASSQESTAGNYGYTF
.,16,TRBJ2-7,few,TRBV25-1,TGTGCCAGCAGTGAGACAGCTGGGGGCCCTTCCTACGAGCAGTACTTC,CASSETAGGPSYEQYF
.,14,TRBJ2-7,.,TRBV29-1,TGCAGCGTCAATCACGCAGGTGTAACCTACGAGCAGTACTTC,CSVNHAGVTYEQYF
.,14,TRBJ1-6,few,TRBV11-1,TGTGCCAGCACCGCCGGGGTGGAGAGTTCACCCCTCCACTTT,CASTAGVESSPLHF
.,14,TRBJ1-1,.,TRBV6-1,TGTGCCAGCGGGGGTTTGCAGGGGACCACTGAAGCTTTCTTT,CASGGLQGTTEAFF
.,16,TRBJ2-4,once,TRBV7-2,TGTGCCAGCAGCCTTAAGGGGGGTATAGCCAAAACCATTCAGTACTTC,CASSLKGGIAKTIQYF
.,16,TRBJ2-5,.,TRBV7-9,TGTGCCAGCAGCTTAGCGATCGCGGCCAGCCAAGAGACCCAGTACTTC,CASSLAIAASQETQYF
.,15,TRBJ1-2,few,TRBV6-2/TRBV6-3,TGTGCCAGCAGTTACTCGGCCAGGGAATACTATGGCTACACCTTC,CASSYSAREYYGYTF
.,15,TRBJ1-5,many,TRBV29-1,TGCAGCGTTGATTTCCTCAACCTAGAAAATCAGCCCCAGCATTTT,CSVDFLNLENQPQHF